This T cell receptor (beta chain) was sequenced during a study of PD-1 blockade in classical Hodgkin lymphoma. Germline CDR1 MDHEN, CDR2 SYDVKM. The CDR3 contains 13 residues. Trimming stripped 2 bases from V and 5 bases from J, with 9 bases between. Sample time point: cycle 4 day 1 (C4D1), after 6 weeks of nivolumab. Each patient relapsed following autologous stem cell transplantation, and prior brentuximab vedotin exposure differed. TCRdb's table, derived via immunoSEQ multiplex PCR, lists solely in-frame clones and lacks some. There are tens of thousands of clones in the sample; around 94% occur only once, and approximately 8% lies in the top ten.

This chain links TRBV28 with TRBJ1-2; D gene uncertain. The specimen was peripheral blood mononuclear cells (PBMCs), collected before the fourth cycle of nivolumab. The sequence derives from a human donor with classical Hodgkin lymphoma. The CDR3 bases are TGTGCCAGCAGTTTAGGGCCAACATATGGCTACACCTTC. It codes for CASSLGPTYGYTF.